The 28 T cell receptor beta chains in this list originate from one sample, sequenced in a study of CD8+CD57+ T cells in acquired aplastic anemia (dated by TCRdb to 2017 to 2018). The patients picked for sequencing were ones in whom flow cytometry had shown an expansion of CD8+CD57+ cells. The instrument given in TCRdb is Illumina HiSeq 2000. TCR beta VDJ combination and CDR3 sequence profiling used genomic DNA as the template. The raw public data were reprocessed by TCRdb itself: fastp quality trimming at Q25, MiXCR clonotype calling, in-frame beta chains only. Rows with a matching CDR3 protein are joined into one entry that keeps the most common DNA and genes. A total of a few hundred thousand distinct CDR3 sequences appear in this sample, under 55% of them only once. The biggest ten clones account for nearly 20% of the sample. Source material: sorted CD4+, CD8+, or CD8+CD57+ T cells (not recorded which) from PBMCs. The origin of the receptors is a human donor with aplastic anemia.

The J gene is TRBJ2-7, the V gene TRBV7-8, with D hard to call. Trimming shortened V by 0 bases and J by 2 bases, and 11 bases separated the two germline ends. The germline V gene has CDR1 SGHVS and CDR2 FQNEAQ. This CDR3 contains 15 residues. The CDR3 is CASSLALGSTYEQYF. For the CDR3, the DNA is TGTGCCAGCAGCTTAGCCCTCGGATCCACCTACGAGCAGTACTTC.

The V gene is TRBV29-1, the J gene TRBJ1-5; TRBD1 matches 7 bases. V lost 6 bases to trimming and J lost 3 bases; unmatched junction nucleotides: 8. Per germline, CDR1 SQVTM and CDR2 ANQGSEA. The CDR3 length is 14 residues. In DNA form, the CDR3 reads TGCAGCGTCCCCGGGACAGACATCAATCAGCCCCAGCATTTT. Residues: CSVPGTDINQPQHF. The full variable domain, with the rest looked up from reference TRBV29-1 and TRBJ1-5, is SAVISQKPSRDICQRGTSLTIQCQVDSQVTMMFWYRQQPGQSLTLIATANQGSEATYESGFVIDKFPISRPNLTFSTLTVSNMSPEDSSIYLCSVPGTDINQPQHFGDGTRLSIL.

This clonotype occurred a few times. It may be a read error: a sequence one base away is much more abundant. As DNA, the CDR3 is TGCAGTGCACCCAGCAGCGGGGGGGCCGGGGGCACAGATACGCAGTATTTT. This codes for CSAPSSGGAGGTDTQYF. This chain joins TRBV20-1 and TRBJ2-3; 10 positions agree with TRBD2. Germline CDR1 DFQATT, CDR2 SNEGSKA (reference sequence). The ends lost 6 bases at V and 1 base at J; junction bases unmatched: 13. CDR3 length: 17 amino acids.

The chain employs TRBV18 and TRBJ1-2; D is ambiguous. V shed 3 bases and J shed 3 bases, with 8 bases lying between them. The germline gives CDR1 KGHSH, CDR2 LQKENI. The CDR3 sequence is 13 residues long. The CDR3 bases are TGTGCCAGCTCACCTTCCACAGACTATGGCTACACCTTC. Amino acid sequence: CASSPSTDYGYTF.

V and J are TRBV25-1 and TRBJ2-2; D gene unclear. Trimming left V 3 bases short and J 0 bases short, with 8 bases between. The CDR3 extends over 15 amino acids. Germline loops: CDR1 MGHDK, CDR2 SYGVNS. The CDR3 DNA follows: TGTGCCAGCAGTGACCCGCAAGCGAACACCGGGGAGCTGTTTTTT. Residues: CASSDPQANTGELFF.

This clonotype was seen many times. This chain joins TRBV10-1 and TRBJ2-3; 7 bases map to TRBD2. CDR3 size: 17 residues. V gave up 2 bases and J gave up 0 bases; unmatched junction bases: 8. Germline CDR1 WNHNN, CDR2 SYGVQD (reference sequence). CDR3 amino acids: CASSEPETSASTDTQYF. CDR3 in DNA: TGCGCCAGCAGTGAGCCCGAAACTAGCGCAAGCACAGATACGCAGTATTTT.

The gene calls are TRBV29-1 and TRBJ1-1; D not resolved. The V gene's germline CDR1 is SQVTM and CDR2 ANQGSEA. V lost 2 bases to trimming and J lost 0 bases, with 4 bases between them. CDR3 size: 12 residues. CDR3 region: CSVEKVNTEAFF. CDR3 coding DNA: TGCAGCGTTGAAAAGGTGAACACTGAAGCTTTCTTT.

This clonotype was seen at least ten times. V gene TRBV5-6 combines with J gene TRBJ2-2, with 7 bases aligning to TRBD2. V was clipped by 4 bases and J by 2 bases; unmatched bases: 5. This CDR3 comprises 15 residues. Germline CDR1 reads SGHDT; CDR2 reads YYEEEE. The CDR3 DNA sequence: TGTGCCAGCAGCATCAAGCGGGGTAACACCGGGGAGCTGTTTTTT. Translation gives CASSIKRGNTGELFF.

This clonotype was observed at least ten times. J is TRBJ1-1 and V is TRBV5-1; D ambiguous. Germline-derived CDR1 and CDR2 are SGHRS and YFSETQ. The CDR3 totals 15 residues. The V and J ends lost 3 bases and 1 base respectively, with 13 bases between them. The CDR3 region is CASSSPETGNTEAFF. CDR3 nucleotide sequence: TGCGCCAGCAGCTCGCCCGAGACGGGGAACACTGAAGCTTTCTTT.

The chain carries TRBV7-9 and TRBJ1-1; no definite D call. CDR1 and CDR2 (germline): SEHNR, FQNEAQ (reference sequence). V was cut by 2 bases and J by 1 base, with 5 bases left in between. CDR3 length: 13 amino acids. CDR3 loop: CASSLLPNTEAFF. CDR3 sequence (DNA): TGTGCCAGCAGCTTACTGCCGAACACTGAAGCTTTCTTT. The full variable domain, completed using reference TRBV7-9 and TRBJ1-1, is DTGVSQNPRHKITKRGQNVTFRCDPISEHNRLYWYRQTLGQGPEFLTYFQNEAQLEKSRLLSDRFSAERPKGSFSTLEIQRTEQGDSAMYLCASSLLPNTEAFFGQGTRLTVV.

This clonotype was seen a few times. The conserved final phenylalanine or tryptophan is absent from the CDR3, which likely points to a read error. This chain joins TRBV20-1 and TRBJ2-3; 7 bases are a match to TRBD2. The CDR3 loop spans 18 amino acids. CDR1 and CDR2 (germline): DFQATT, SNEGSKA (reference sequence). Unmatched junction bases numbered 19, after V lost 1 base and J lost 6 bases. CDR3 residues: CSARVSAQRGFPGDTQYL. The CDR3 DNA follows: TGCAGTGCTAGAGTTTCGGCGCAGCGGGGCTTCCCTGGGGATACGCAGTATCTT.

As concerns this clonotype: Just one base apart from a much larger clone, this may be a read error. V is TRBV28 and J is TRBJ2-7; 11 nucleotides agree with TRBD1. The CDR3 totals 15 residues. CDR1 is MDHEN, CDR2 SYDVKM, per germline. The J segment lost 5 bases and the V segment lost 8 bases, leaving 11 bases of the junction unmatched. CDR3 amino acids: CASAGPGQGDHEQYF. CDR3 nucleotide sequence: TGTGCCAGCGCCGGACCGGGACAGGGGGACCACGAGCAGTACTTC.

This clonotype has at least ten counts. The genes are TRBV9 and TRBJ1-2, with D uncertain. The CDR3 is 14 amino acids. The germline gives CDR1 SGDLS, CDR2 YYNGEE. The germline V and J ends were trimmed by 4 bases and 2 bases, with 12 bases remaining between them. CDR3 protein: CASSPPGRNYGYTF. The CDR3, as DNA: TGTGCCAGCAGCCCCCCCGGTCGGAACTATGGCTACACCTTC.

V usage is TRBV10-3 and J usage is TRBJ2-3, with 8 positions matching TRBD2. Germline V gene data show CDR1 as ENHRY and CDR2 as SYGVKD. CDR3 length: 16 residues. The V segment lost 4 bases and the J segment 0 bases; nucleotides outside the gene matches: 6. The CDR3 loop is CAISGSSGGSTDTQYF. The CDR3 nucleotides are TGTGCCATCAGTGGATCCAGCGGGGGTAGCACAGATACGCAGTATTTT.

This sequence joins TRBV15 and TRBJ2-7; D may correspond to TRBD1 or TRBD2 (5 bases each). CDR3 length: 13 residues. Germline lookup yields CDR1 LNHNV and CDR2 YYDKDF (reference sequence). V lost 7 bases and J 2 bases, leaving 12 bases between the germline ends. DNA of the CDR3: TGTGCCACCACCGGGACCACTACCTACGAGCAGTACTTC. It is translated as CATTGTTTYEQYF.

Details on this clonotype: An end of the junction differs from the germline gene, which may be a read error. The rearrangement joins TRBV20-1 to TRBJ2-7; TRBD1 matches 11 bases. CDR3 length: 15 residues. Germline CDR1 and CDR2: DFQATT and SNEGSKA (reference sequence). The CDR3 nucleotides read TGCGGTGCTAGAGATACGGGACAGGGGGGCGTCGAGCAGTACTTC. Translated, it gives CGARDTGQGGVEQYF.

V gene TRBV20-1 combines with J gene TRBJ2-3; 8 bases match TRBD1. CDR1 DFQATT and CDR2 SNEGSKA come from the germline V gene (reference sequence). The CDR3 covers 14 residues. V was pared by 2 bases and J by 1 base, with 2 bases of the junction left unmatched. The CDR3 loop is CSARQTGGTDTQYF. In DNA, the CDR3 is TGCAGTGCTAGACAGACAGGGGGCACAGATACGCAGTATTTT.

This clonotype appeared a few times. V is TRBV7-9 and J is TRBJ1-4; the D gene is possibly TRBD1 (6 bases). This CDR3 is built from 14 residues. Per the germline V gene, CDR1 is SEHNR and CDR2 is FQNEAQ (reference sequence). V lost 5 bases to trimming and J lost 5 bases, with 12 bases between them. CDR3 loop: CASSKGHGNEKLFF. In DNA form, the CDR3 reads TGTGCCAGCAGCAAGGGACACGGGAATGAAAAACTGTTTTTT. Drawing the rest from reference TRBV7-9 and TRBJ1-4, the complete variable domain is DTGVSQNPRHKITKRGQNVTFRCDPISEHNRLYWYRQTLGQGPEFLTYFQNEAQLEKSRLLSDRFSAERPKGSFSTLEIQRTEQGDSAMYLCASSKGHGNEKLFFGSGTQLSVL.

This clonotype showed up many times. The chain carries TRBV20-1 and TRBJ1-2; no clear D gene. V lost 4 bases and J lost 3, with 9 bases in between. The CDR3 has 12 residues. From germline, CDR1 is DFQATT and CDR2 SNEGSKA (reference sequence). The CDR3 sequence is CSAMDAYYGYTF. In DNA form, the CDR3 reads TGCAGTGCTATGGACGCATACTATGGCTACACCTTC.

The genes are TRBV7-9 and TRBJ1-2; a possible D gene is TRBD1 (5 bases). The CDR3 covers 15 residues. Germline CDR1 and CDR2: SEHNR and FQNEAQ (reference sequence). V was shortened by 2 bases and J by 5 bases, with 15 bases between the two germline ends. CDR3 bases: TGTGCCAGCAGCTTAACGGGGAGTGGGGCATATGGCTACACCTTC. Amino acids: CASSLTGSGAYGYTF.

With respect to this clonotype: A read error may explain this, as a much larger clone is one base away. V gene TRBV12-3 or TRBV12-4 combines with J gene TRBJ2-5; D is undetermined. V lost 6 bases to trimming and J lost 5 bases, with 7 bases between them. This CDR3 is built from 11 residues. In DNA, the CDR3 is TGTGCCAGCAGAATTGAGGAGACCCAGTACTTC. Translating gives CASRIEETQYF.

As for this clonotype: Being one base from a much bigger clone, this may be a read error. This sequence joins TRBV11-2 and TRBJ2-7; possibly TRBD2 for D (5 bases). The CDR3 runs to 15 residues. Germline CDR1 and CDR2: SGHAT and FQNNGV. Trimming cost V 0 bases and J 5 bases, with 14 bases left between them. The CDR3 bases are TGTGCCAGCAGCTTAGAGCCCGGAGGTTCCAACGAGCAGTACTTC. It codes for CASSLEPGGSNEQYF.

V is TRBV7-9 and J is TRBJ1-2; D ambiguous. Germline V gene data show CDR1 as SEHNR and CDR2 as FQNEAQ (reference sequence). The CDR3 length is 12 residues. Trimming shortened V by 1 base and J by 7 bases, and 7 bases separated the two germline ends. The CDR3: CASSLGGGGYTF. CDR3 DNA sequence: TGTGCCAGCAGCTTAGGAGGCGGTGGCTACACCTTC.

The J gene is TRBJ2-7, the V gene TRBV29-1; 8 positions match TRBD1. Germline loops: CDR1 SQVTM, CDR2 ANQGSEA. The junction had 10 bases not matched to a gene; V was cut back by 7 bases and J by 2 bases. The CDR3 has 14 residues. The DNA of the CDR3 is TGCAGCGCTGTCGCGGACAGGGAGGCCTACGAGCAGTACTTC. Its translation is CSAVADREAYEQYF.

J is TRBJ2-7 and V is TRBV5-4; 9 positions match TRBD2. The junction had 6 bases not matched to a gene; V was cut back by 2 bases and J by 3 bases. The length of the CDR3 is 15 residues. Germline V gene sequence: CDR1 SGHNT, CDR2 YYREEE (reference sequence). The CDR3 DNA reads TGTGCCAGCAGCTTAGGTCTAGCGGGGAGCTACGAGCAGTACTTC. Translation gives CASSLGLAGSYEQYF.

This clonotype occurred a few times. The genes are TRBV6-1 and TRBJ2-1; 9 bases agree with TRBD2. From germline, CDR1 is MNHNS and CDR2 SASEGT. The length of the CDR3 is 16 residues. V shed 7 bases and J 4 bases; nucleotides not matched to a gene: 11. The CDR3 reads CASTPWGSGGYNEQFF. The CDR3 DNA follows: TGTGCCAGCACTCCCTGGGGTAGCGGGGGATACAATGAGCAGTTCTTC.

V usage is TRBV28 and J usage is TRBJ2-5, with 7 bases lining up with TRBD1. The CDR3 loop spans 16 amino acids. Per the germline V gene, CDR1 is MDHEN and CDR2 is SYDVKM. V gave up 5 bases and J gave up 4 bases; unmatched junction bases: 13. CDR3 DNA sequence: TGTGCCAGCAGTACCCCGACAGGGTCCCGGCGAGAGACCCAGTACTTC. This translates into CASSTPTGSRRETQYF.

This clonotype has at least ten counts. The chain employs TRBV6-1 and TRBJ1-2; D unresolved. Trimming took 11 bases from V and 3 from J, leaving 16 bases between them. The CDR3 loop spans 13 amino acids. Germline-derived CDR1 and CDR2 are MNHNS and SASEGT. In DNA, the CDR3 is TGTGCCCTCTCGTCACAGCGAGACTATGGCTACACCTTC. It specifies CALSSQRDYGYTF.